The 15 T cell receptor beta chains below all came from one sample that was sequenced in a study of blood T cells in healthy people across ages. Next came a second PCR, run for about 6 to 12 cycles, which used a sample-barcoded 5' primer along with a J-beta primer mix. A single record per CDR3 protein comes from TCRdb applying MiXCR to the 5' RACE reads. The sample yields 920,000 or so distinct CDR3 sequences, more than 35% seen once. The sequencing sample was made of blood. The receptors derive from a woman aged 55-75 years in good health.

The genes are TRBV24-1 and TRBJ2-5; TRBD2 is a possible D gene (6 bases). The DNA end is more similar to TRBJ2-7, so the J call may be wrong. The CDR3 spans 14 residues. CDR1 is KGHDR, CDR2 SFDVKD, per germline. The CDR3 reads CATSDPRTNHEQYF. The DNA for the CDR3 is TGTGCCACCAGTGATCCGAGGACTAATCACGAGCAGTACTTC.

CDR3 coding DNA: TGTGCCAGCAGTTTTAAATCGGGACAGGGGGCGCCGTTCGAGCAGTACTTC. It yields the protein CASSFKSGQGAPFEQYF. The rearrangement links TRBV12-3 or TRBV12-4 to TRBJ2-5; 12 bases match TRBD1. The J call could be wrong; TRBJ2-7 is a better fit for the DNA end. This CDR3 contains 17 residues.

About this clonotype: A junction boundary mismatches the germline segment, possibly from a read error. V usage is TRBV4-1 and J usage is TRBJ2-1; 9 bases map to TRBD2. This CDR3 region has 16 residues. Germline V gene lookup returns CDR1 MGHRA and CDR2 YSYEKL. The CDR3 is CASSLSSGSSYNERFF. Written as DNA, the CDR3 is TGCGCCAGCAGCCTCAGTAGCGGGAGCTCCTACAATGAGCGGTTCTTC.

The genes are TRBV20-1 and TRBJ2-4; D not certain. V was cut by 3 bases and J by 5 bases, with 20 bases left in between. Germline lookup yields CDR1 DFQATT and CDR2 SNEGSKA (reference sequence). CDR3 length: 16 amino acids. CDR3 DNA: TGCAGTGCTAGTGTACTCACGGGTCGGCTACAAAACATTCAGTACTTC. It is translated as CSASVLTGRLQNIQYF.

This clonotype occurred a few times. The rearrangement joins TRBV5-1 to TRBJ2-2, with D possibly being TRBD1 (7 bases). Germline values: CDR1 SGHRS, CDR2 YFSETQ. The V end was cut by 6 bases, the J end by 5 bases, with 17 bases between. CDR3 length: 15 residues. CDR3 coding DNA: TGCGCCAGCACCGGAGGAGGGGGCAGAACCGGGGAGCTGTTTTTT. It translates to CASTGGGGRTGELFF.

The rearrangement uses TRBV20-1 and TRBJ1-6; no definite D call. This CDR3 comprises 14 residues. Trimming stripped 5 bases from V and 7 bases from J, with 15 bases between. Germline CDR1 DFQATT, CDR2 SNEGSKA (reference sequence). As DNA, the CDR3 is TGCAGTGCTCCCAGTGGAATGTGGAATTCACCCCTCCACTTT. Protein: CSAPSGMWNSPLHF.

The chain is built from TRBV28 and TRBJ2-7; 8 bases match TRBD2. V was pared by 6 bases and J by 7 bases, with 8 bases of the junction left unmatched. The CDR3 loop spans 13 amino acids. CDR1 and CDR2 from the germline V gene are MDHEN and SYDVKM. Here the CDR3 DNA reads TGTGCCAGCAGCTCCGGGACTAGGGGAGAGCAGTACTTC. As protein: CASSSGTRGEQYF.

The chain employs TRBV7-9 and TRBJ2-3; a weak D match, TRBD2 (6 bases). V shed 4 bases and J shed 5 bases, with 19 bases lying between them. The CDR3 covers 16 residues. Germline values: CDR1 SEHNR, CDR2 FQNEAQ (reference sequence). This CDR3 is CASSSPISGAGDTQYF. The CDR3 DNA reads as TGTGCCAGCAGCTCACCAATTAGCGGCGCGGGAGATACGCAGTATTTT.

The chain has TRBV4-1 and TRBJ2-1; TRBD2 might be the D (6 bases). V gave up 3 bases and J gave up 12 bases, with 21 bases separating them. CDR1 and CDR2 (germline): MGHRA, YSYEKL. The CDR3 sequence is 15 residues long. The CDR3 DNA is TGCGCCAGCAGCCAGGTCGGGTTGAGGCGGGAACGGCAGTTCTTC. It is translated as CASSQVGLRRERQFF.

Here the CDR3 reads CASSPTSTQGIQYF. DNA of the CDR3: TGCGCCAGCAGCCCGACTAGCACCCAGGGCATTCAGTACTTC. This chain links TRBV4-1 with TRBJ2-4; TRBD2 matches 7 bases. The CDR3 runs to 14 residues. J was trimmed by 9 bases and V by 4 bases; bases with no gene match: 9. Germline V CDR1 and CDR2: MGHRA, YSYEKL.

V gene TRBV7-8 combines with J gene TRBJ2-7; D remains unclear. V lost 1 base and J lost 7, with 8 bases in between. This CDR3 contains 12 residues. Per germline, CDR1 SGHVS and CDR2 FQNEAQ. For the CDR3, the DNA is TGTGCCAGCAGCTTAGGTGGGGAAGAGCAGTACTTC. This translates into CASSLGGEEQYF.

The chain uses TRBV6-5 and TRBJ1-1, with 12 positions matching TRBD1. This CDR3 region has 15 residues. The ends lost 6 bases at V and 5 bases at J; junction bases unmatched: 7. Germline lookup yields CDR1 MNHEY and CDR2 SVGAGI. CDR3 residues: CASRGTGGSWTEAFF. The CDR3 DNA reads TGTGCCAGCAGGGGGACAGGGGGCTCGTGGACTGAAGCTTTCTTT.

This clonotype was found a few times. The rearrangement links TRBV27 to TRBJ1-4; D is possibly TRBD1 (5 bases). The CDR3 sequence is 13 residues long. Trimming removed 4 bases at V and 8 bases at J, with 11 bases between. Germline V CDR1 and CDR2: MNHEY, SMNVEV (reference sequence). CDR3 coding DNA: TGTGCCAGCAGTTGGACACGACAGGAAAAACTGTTTTTT. Translating gives CASSWTRQEKLFF.

This clonotype came up many times. The chain combines TRBV6-5 with TRBJ2-6; D not certain. Per the germline V gene, CDR1 is MNHEY and CDR2 is SVGAGI. V shed 2 bases and J shed 0 bases, with 2 bases lying between them. The CDR3 runs to 14 residues. CDR3 sequence (DNA): TGTGCCAGCAGTTACGACTCTGGGGCCAACGTCCTGACTTTC. Translated: CASSYDSGANVLTF.

This clonotype was counted at least ten times. The chain combines TRBV10-3 with TRBJ2-5; D unclear. The germline V gene encodes CDR1 ENHRY and CDR2 SYGVKD. Trimming took 3 bases from V and 4 from J, leaving 6 bases between them. This CDR3 is built from 12 residues. Written as DNA, the CDR3 is TGTGCCATCAGTGAAAGTGGAGAGACCCAGTACTTC. Encoded protein: CAISESGETQYF.